This note documents a single TCR beta chain sequence. Its antigen is unidentified. Deep-level running was used for the assay. Sorted-subset replicate PCRs used roughly 180 ng DNA, tens of thousands of T cell genomes. Per the original data handling: Filtering differed for immunoSEQ, which gave only junction sequences without quality scores. The method was immunoSEQ multiplex PCR; TCRdb's version includes in-frame clones alone and lacks a portion of them. From that table come the V and J calls and clone size; the DNA was used to work out D and trimming. This sample has roughly 650,000 clones, with about 96% found just once. Germline values: CDR1 SGHDN, CDR2 FVKESK. The germline V and J ends were trimmed by 0 bases and 0 bases, with 9 bases remaining between them. The CDR3 totals 15 residues. These data belong to a study of shared clonotypes between healthy human individuals. Broader study findings: For sorted subsets, rarefaction showed incomplete sequencing despite large depth.

Terminally differentiated effector memory CD45RA+ cells were left out of the naive CD8 fraction, which was CD45RO-negative and positively selected for CCR7. This clonotype was sampled from a woman in her 30s in good health. Input material: naive CD8+ T cells sorted from blood. The V gene is TRBV14, the J gene TRBJ2-7; possibly TRBD1 for D (7 bases). The CDR3 reads CASSQDRGASYEQYF. The CDR3 nucleotides are TGTGCCAGCAGCCAAGACAGGGGGGCCTCCTACGAGCAGTACTTC.